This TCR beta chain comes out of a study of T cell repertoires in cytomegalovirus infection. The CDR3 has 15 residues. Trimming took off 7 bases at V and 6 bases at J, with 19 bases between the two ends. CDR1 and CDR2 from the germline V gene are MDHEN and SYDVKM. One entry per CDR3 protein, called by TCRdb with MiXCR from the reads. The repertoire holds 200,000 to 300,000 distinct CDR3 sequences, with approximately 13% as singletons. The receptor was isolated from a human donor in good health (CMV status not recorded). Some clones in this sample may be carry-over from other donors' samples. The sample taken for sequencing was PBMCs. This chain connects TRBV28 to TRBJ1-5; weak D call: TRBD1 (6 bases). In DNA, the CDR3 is TGTGCCAGCACCTTAGCGGGGGGCGAGCGTCAGCCCCAGCATTTT. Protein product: CASTLAGGERQPQHF.